This TCR beta chain originates from a study of T cells in localized non-small cell lung cancer. Study findings and constraints: There was an association of higher blood T cell density with longer overall survival. Detection in adjacent lung was observed for a median roughly 57 of the top 100 tumor clones. The tumor had only one region sequenced, so heterogeneity remains possible. Among the tissues sampled, uninvolved adjacent lung had the highest T cell clonality, above tumor.

TCRdb keeps only in-frame clones here, not all; method: immunoSEQ multiplex PCR. The table has roughly 30,000 clones, approximately 90% seen once; the top ten hold approximately 6%. With respect to this clone: The antigen remains unidentified.

This CDR3 is 15 amino acids long. V was cut by 5 bases and J by 5 bases, with 19 bases left in between. Germline lookup yields CDR1 SGHRS and CDR2 YFSETQ. This specimen consisted of PBMCs, obtained before any cancer treatment. This chain connects TRBV5-1 to TRBJ2-5, with TRBD2 as a possible D gene (6 bases). The TCR originated in a man aged 35-69 years with stage II lung adenocarcinoma. The CDR3 spells CASRGWGAEGETQYF. DNA for the CDR3: TGCGCCAGCAGGGGCTGGGGAGCGGAGGGGGAGACCCAGTACTTC.